This record looks at one T cell receptor (beta chain) sequence and its context. Its antigen is still unknown. From germline, CDR1 is LNHDA and CDR2 SQIVND (reference sequence). The CDR3 is made up of 16 amino acids. Between the trimmed V and J ends, which lost 6 bases and 0 bases, there was a span of 17 bases. This entry belongs to a study of cytomegalovirus exposure and HLA in healthy donors. General study points: Sequencing likely produced, as an artifact, a cluster of highly shared sequence variants. A link between a missense DCLRE1C variant and TCR beta V- and J-gene trimming emerged from a later analysis.

It was with 60 Vbeta and 13 Jbeta primers that the PCR ran. The protocol was immunoSEQ multiplex PCR, while the TCRdb copy is restricted to in-frame clones and leaves out a portion. The sample has around 120,000 clones; about 80% are singletons. The specimen sequenced was PBMCs. The rearrangement uses TRBV19 and TRBJ1-1; perhaps TRBD1 as D (5 bases). This clonotype was obtained from a boy younger than 10 in good health and CMV-seronegative. The CDR3 bases are TGTGCCAGTAGAGGCTTCGGGGGACTGATGAACACTGAAGCTTTCTTT. Protein product: CASRGFGGLMNTEAFF.